Following are 21 T cell receptor beta chains from one sample sequenced in a study of cytomegalovirus exposure and HLA in healthy donors (dated by TCRdb to the late 2010s). Library preparation used the immunoSEQ multiplex PCR assay. The multiplex PCR relied on a mix of 60 forward primers for TCR Vbeta segments and 13 reverse primers for TCR Jbeta segments. TCRdb re-hosts the immuneACCESS table, in-frame sequences only. Its copies lack some clones; in the studies checked, an unresolved V gene accounts for under half of them, and the cause for the rest is not known. The sample profile shows tens of thousands of clones; more than 75% of them were found once. Around 25% of the sample comes from the top ten. Material for sequencing was PBMCs. Every receptor here comes from a woman aged 50 to 60 in good health and CMV-seropositive.

The V and J genes are TRBV5-6 and TRBJ2-5, with D possibly TRBD2 on 6 matching bases. The CDR3 is 15 residues long. CDR1 and CDR2 (germline): SGHDT, YYEEEE. V shed 0 bases and J shed 4 bases, with 13 bases lying between them. The CDR3 DNA sequence: TGTGCCAGCAGCTTGGATCCGGCGGGGCGAGAGACCCAGTACTTC. Translation gives CASSLDPAGRETQYF.

This chain connects TRBV11-2 to TRBJ2-5; 9 bases fit TRBD1. TRBJ2-7 explains the end of the DNA better; the J call may be wrong. The CDR3 contains 16 residues. The germline gives CDR1 SGHAT, CDR2 FQNNGV. CDR3 nucleotides: TGTGCCAGCAGCTTAGGGTCGACAGGGGGAATCTACGAGCAGTACTTC. Protein product: CASSLGSTGGIYEQYF.

This clone was detected once. This chain connects TRBV5-1 to TRBJ2-3; 9 bases line up with TRBD2. The junction had 13 bases not matched to a gene; V was cut back by 4 bases and J by 7 bases. The CDR3 has 16 residues. The V gene's germline CDR1 is SGHRS and CDR2 YFSETQ. The DNA of the CDR3 is TGCGCCAGCAGCCCCCTGCAGGCTAGCGGGACGTATACGCAGTATTTT. Its protein is CASSPLQASGTYTQYF.

The V and J genes are TRBV10-1 and TRBJ2-2, with unresolved D. The CDR3 length is 14 residues. CDR1 and CDR2 from the germline V gene are WNHNN and SYGVQD (reference sequence). V lost 0 bases to trimming and J lost 6 bases, with 8 bases between them. The chain's CDR3 is CASSESVLPGELFF. The CDR3 DNA reads as TGCGCCAGCAGTGAGTCCGTCCTTCCCGGGGAGCTGTTTTTT.

This clone appeared once. The junction does not match germline at one end; this may be a read error. V and J are TRBV10-3 and TRBJ1-3; no firm D call. The germline V gene has CDR1 ENHRY and CDR2 SYGVKD. The CDR3 sequence is 14 residues long. In DNA, the CDR3 is TGTGCCATCAGTTTGGGCCCCTCTGGAAGCACCATATATTTT. It yields the protein CAISLGPSGSTIYF.

V and J are TRBV27 and TRBJ2-7, with TRBD1 as a possible D gene (6 bases). The CDR3 length is 11 residues. Trimming took off 8 bases at V and 2 bases at J, with 7 bases between the two ends. Germline-derived CDR1 and CDR2 are MNHEY and SMNVEV (reference sequence). Written as DNA, the CDR3 is TGTGCCAGCGGGACAACCTACGAGCAGTACTTC. This encodes CASGTTYEQYF.

The chain carries TRBV5-1 and TRBJ2-3; TRBD2 matches at 8 bases. Germline V gives CDR1 SGHRS, CDR2 YFSETQ. The CDR3 extends over 17 amino acids. V dropped 0 bases and J dropped 2; count of bases not matched to a gene: 8. The CDR3 DNA reads TGCGCCAGCAGCTTGGTAATAGCGGGGTCGAACACAGATACGCAGTATTTT. Translation: CASSLVIAGSNTDTQYF.

The chain combines TRBV5-1 with TRBJ2-5; TRBD2 matches 12 bases. The CDR3 runs to 19 residues. V trimming: 1 base; J trimming: 4 bases; junction bases outside the gene matches: 14. Germline-derived CDR1 and CDR2 are SGHRS and YFSETQ. The CDR3 bases are TGCGCCAGCAGCTTGTCCGGGACTAGCGGGTCCCGGGGGGGAGAGACCCAGTACTTC. Residues: CASSLSGTSGSRGGETQYF. The full variable domain, rest sourced from reference TRBV5-1 and TRBJ2-5, is KAGVTQTPRYLIKTRGQQVTLSCSPISGHRSVSWYQQTPGQGLQFLFEYFSETQRNKGNFPGRFSGRQFSNSRSEMNVSTLELGDSALYLCASSLSGTSGSRGGETQYFGPGTRLLVL.

The chain employs TRBV7-9 and TRBJ2-3; 8 bases match TRBD2. The CDR3 consists of 14 residues. With 5 bases clipped from V and 2 bases from J, the junction kept 3 bases outside the gene matches. CDR1 is SEHNR and CDR2 is FQNEAQ in the germline V gene (reference sequence). This chain's CDR3 is CASSLSGVTDTQYF. DNA of the CDR3: TGTGCCAGCAGCCTTAGCGGGGTCACAGATACGCAGTATTTT.

The chain recombines TRBV6-6 with TRBJ1-2, with 9 bases aligning to TRBD1. This CDR3 is 14 amino acids long. Germline loops: CDR1 MNHNY, CDR2 SVGAGI (reference sequence). The trim removed 5 bases at V and 8 bases at J, leaving 9 bases unmatched. CDR3 region: CASSLKLGTGGYTF. The CDR3 bases are TGTGCCAGCAGTCTAAAATTGGGGACAGGGGGCTACACCTTC.

The gene calls are TRBV4-1 and TRBJ2-3, with 9 bases aligning to TRBD2. Germline lookup yields CDR1 MGHRA and CDR2 YSYEKL. CDR3 length equals 17 residues. The J segment lost 2 bases and the V segment lost 2 bases, leaving 8 bases of the junction unmatched. As DNA, the CDR3 is TGCGCCAGCAGCCAATGGTCCCTAGCGGGAACCACAGATACGCAGTATTTT. Protein sequence: CASSQWSLAGTTDTQYF.

This clone was counted only a few times. CDR3 sequence reads: CASSPDRTNTEAFF. In nucleotides, the CDR3 is TGTGCCAGCTCACCGGACAGGACTAACACTGAAGCTTTCTTT. This chain links TRBV18 with TRBJ1-1, with 7 bases aligning to TRBD1. Germline-derived CDR1 and CDR2 are KGHSH and LQKENI. The CDR3 covers 14 residues. Unmatched junction bases numbered 3, after V lost 3 bases and J lost 2 bases.

The chain carries TRBV18 and TRBJ1-2; D possibly corresponds to TRBD1 (6 bases). In germline, CDR1 is KGHSH, CDR2 LQKENI. The CDR3 is made up of 15 amino acids. V was clipped by 0 bases and J by 8 bases, with 16 bases between them. CDR3 nucleotide sequence: TGTGCCAGCTCACCACCGGCAGGGGCTTGGGGAGGCTACACCTTC. It encodes CASSPPAGAWGGYTF.

Here the CDR3 DNA reads TGCGCCAGCAGCTTTGACGACAGGGGTATCTACGAGCAGTACGTC. Residues: CASSFDDRGIYEQYV. The genes are TRBV5-1 and TRBJ2-7; 8 bases match TRBD1. Germline loops: CDR1 SGHRS, CDR2 YFSETQ. V was clipped by 2 bases and J by 3 bases; unmatched bases: 7. The CDR3 length is 15 residues.

The chain recombines TRBV5-1 with TRBJ2-5; a weak D match, TRBD2 (5 bases). Germline lookup yields CDR1 SGHRS and CDR2 YFSETQ. With 4 bases removed from V and 1 base from J, the gap between germline ends came to 20 bases. This CDR3 spans 17 amino acids. The CDR3 nucleotides read TGCGCCAGCAGCCCCGAGGGTGCCAGCCTACTCCAAGAGACCCAGTACTTC. It translates to CASSPEGASLLQETQYF.

V gene TRBV27 combines with J gene TRBJ2-1; D perhaps matches TRBD2 (6 bases). There are 17 residues in the CDR3. V lost 2 bases and J 0 bases, leaving 14 bases between the germline ends. CDR1 and CDR2 (germline): MNHEY, SMNVEV (reference sequence). CDR3 residues: CASSLDSGASSYNEQFF. The CDR3, as DNA: TGTGCCAGCAGTTTAGATAGCGGAGCTAGCTCCTACAATGAGCAGTTCTTC.

This clone came up a few times. CDR3 bases: TGTGCCAGCAGCGTAGAGGCGCAGGATTTGCAGTATTTT. It yields the protein CASSVEAQDLQYF. The J gene is TRBJ2-3, the V gene TRBV9; D gene unclear. Germline CDR1 and CDR2: SGDLS and YYNGEE. Deletions cut 0 bases from V and 11 bases from J, with 13 bases between. This CDR3 is built from 13 residues.

This chain connects TRBV2 to TRBJ1-5; unclear D gene. Germline V CDR1 and CDR2: SNHLY, FYNNEI. The CDR3 sequence is 14 residues long. Between the trimmed V and J ends, which lost 3 bases and 5 bases, there was a span of 11 bases. As DNA, the CDR3 is TGTGCCAGCAGTGACCCGGGGAGTTATCAGCCCCAGCATTTT. This codes for CASSDPGSYQPQHF.

This clone appeared a few times. This sequence joins TRBV19 and TRBJ2-3; tentatively, D is TRBD2 (6 bases). The CDR3 sequence is 13 residues long. The germline gives CDR1 LNHDA, CDR2 SQIVND (reference sequence). V shed 6 bases and J shed 2 bases, with 9 bases lying between them. The CDR3, as DNA: TGTGCCAGTAGGGCGGGGTTCACAGATACGCAGTATTTT. Its protein is CASRAGFTDTQYF.

The V and J genes are TRBV9 and TRBJ2-5, with 9 bases aligning to TRBD2. Trimming at V came to 0 bases and at J to 5 bases, leaving 5 bases not matched to a gene. The CDR3 runs 15 residues. Germline CDR1 and CDR2: SGDLS and YYNGEE. The CDR3 reads CASSVGGGASETQYF. The CDR3 DNA sequence: TGTGCCAGCAGCGTAGGCGGGGGGGCCTCGGAGACCCAGTACTTC.

V gene TRBV11-2 combines with J gene TRBJ1-4; D uncertain. The germline V gene has CDR1 SGHAT and CDR2 FQNNGV. The V gene lost 5 bases and the J gene lost 0 bases, with 4 bases spanning the gap. The CDR3 length is 13 residues. CDR3 DNA: TGTGCCAGCAGCCTATCAACTAATGAAAAACTGTTTTTT. Translation: CASSLSTNEKLFF.